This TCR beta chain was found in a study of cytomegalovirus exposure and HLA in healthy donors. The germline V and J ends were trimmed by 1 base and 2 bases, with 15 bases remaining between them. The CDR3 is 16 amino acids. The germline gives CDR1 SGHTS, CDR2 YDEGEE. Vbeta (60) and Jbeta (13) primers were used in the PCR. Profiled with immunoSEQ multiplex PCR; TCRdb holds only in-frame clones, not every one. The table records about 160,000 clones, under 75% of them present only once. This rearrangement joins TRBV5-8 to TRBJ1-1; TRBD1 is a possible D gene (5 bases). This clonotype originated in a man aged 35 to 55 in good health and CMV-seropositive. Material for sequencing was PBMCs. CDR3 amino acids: CASSLIPFQGNTEAFF. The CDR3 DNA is TGTGCCAGCAGCTTGATCCCCTTTCAGGGAAACACTGAAGCTTTCTTT.